A single sample is the source of the 18 T cell receptor beta chains below, sequenced in a study of T cell clonality in common variable immunodeficiency. The repertoire was sequenced with immunoSEQ multiplex PCR; TCRdb's copy has only in-frame clones and lacks some. Sampling found about 81,000 clones, none seen once. Source material: peripheral blood mononuclear cells. The source of these receptors is a person aged 18-69 years in good health.

Many counts were recorded for this clone. The sequenced part of the CDR3 DNA is TGTGCCAGCAGCCCAGCAGGTTTCTACGAG. Its translation is CASSPAGFYE. The whole CDR3 is CASSPAGFYEQYF. This rearrangement joins TRBV7-2 to TRBJ2-7; no firm D call. The read terminates 3 residues before the CDR3 end, so the remaining end is supplied by the germline J gene. V gave up 5 bases and J gave up 3 bases, with 11 bases separating them. This CDR3 has 13 residues. The germline gives CDR1 SGHTA, CDR2 FQGNSA.

Turning to this clone: The CDR3 end lies 3 residues beyond the end of the read and is filled in from the germline J gene. The chain recombines TRBV13 with TRBJ2-3; 13 bases fit TRBD2. The CDR3 spans 14 residues. V shed 5 bases and J 6 bases; nucleotides not matched to a gene: 2. CDR1 PRHDT and CDR2 FYEKMQ come from the germline V gene (reference sequence). CDR3 DNA, as far as it was read: TGTGCCAGCAGCGGGACTAGCGGGGCGGATACG. As protein: CASSGTSGADT. The CDR3 as a whole reads CASSGTSGADTQYF.

Note on this clone: The junction does not match germline at one end; this may be a read error. The CDR3 end lies 3 residues beyond the end of the read and is filled in from the germline J gene. V usage is TRBV14 and J usage is TRBJ2-5, with D tentatively TRBD1 (5 bases). CDR1 and CDR2 (germline): SGHDN, FVKESK. The CDR3 extends over 15 amino acids. The covered CDR3 bases are TGTGCCAGCAGCCAACATAGGACACCACAAGGGACC. Amino acid sequence: CASSQHRTPQGT. The entire CDR3 sequence reads CASSQHRTPQGTQYF.

This clone has at least ten counts. The CDR3 end falls 3 residues outside the read, so it is completed with the germline J gene. The chain has TRBV20-1 and TRBJ2-5; D possibly corresponds to TRBD1 (6 bases). V was clipped by 0 bases and J by 6 bases, with 11 bases between them. Germline V gene sequence: CDR1 DFQATT, CDR2 SNEGSKA (reference sequence). The CDR3 is 13 amino acids. The part of the CDR3 DNA that was read is TGCAGTGCTAGAGATGGGACAATAAAGACC. Translation gives CSARDGTIKT. The full CDR3 sequence reads CSARDGTIKTQYF.

Many counts were recorded for this clone. Read sequence stops 3 residues before the CDR3 end, and the germline J gene provides the missing end. This rearrangement joins TRBV19 to TRBJ1-5; 9 bases match TRBD1. Germline values: CDR1 LNHDA, CDR2 SQIVND (reference sequence). V was pared by 5 bases and J by 5 bases, with 10 bases of the junction left unmatched. This CDR3 is built from 16 residues. The CDR3 DNA, read in part, is TGTGCCAGTAGTTATACCGGCGACAGGGGGGATCAGCCC. Residues: CASSYTGDRGDQP. From start to end, the CDR3 is CASSYTGDRGDQPQHF.

This clone was picked up many times. The missing CDR3 end, 3 residues past where the read stops, is filled in from the germline J gene. The chain combines TRBV7-2 with TRBJ1-1; D not resolved. CDR1 and CDR2 from the germline V gene are SGHTA and FQGNSA. The CDR3 has 15 residues. Trimming took 1 base from V and 6 from J, leaving 15 bases between them. The CDR3 bases that were read are TGTGCCAGCAGCTTAGGAATCCCCGGCGGGGCTGAA. Translation: CASSLGIPGGAE. The entire CDR3 reads CASSLGIPGGAEAFF.

With regard to this clone: An end of the junction does not agree with germline; a read error may underlie this. The read halts 3 residues ahead of the CDR3 end, with the missing end drawn from the germline J gene. The gene calls are TRBV18 and TRBJ1-2; the D gene is possibly TRBD1 (5 bases). Per germline, CDR1 KGHSH and CDR2 LQKENI. This CDR3 has 16 amino acids. This CDR3 is CASPPLFAPGSGGYTF. CDR3 DNA (partial): TGTGCCAGCCCACCACTGTTTGCGCCAGGGAGTGGGGGC.

This clone was counted many times. The read terminates 3 residues ahead of where the CDR3 ends, so the germline J gene completes it. This chain links TRBV12-3 or TRBV12-4 with TRBJ2-7; D possibly corresponds to TRBD2 (7 bases). The CDR3 is 14 residues long. V lost 3 bases and J lost 2, with 11 bases in between. Incomplete CDR3 DNA: TGTGCCAGCAGTTTGGCGGGGGCTACCTACGAG. Translated, it gives CASSLAGATYE. The full CDR3 reads CASSLAGATYEQYF.

This clone was seen many times. One end of the junction is discordant with germline, which a read error may explain. The read ends 3 residues shy of where the CDR3 ends; the end is completed using the germline J gene. V is TRBV4-2 and J is TRBJ2-2, with D maybe TRBD1 (7 bases). CDR1 is LGHNA and CDR2 is YNFKEQ in the germline V gene. CDR3 size: 15 residues. The CDR3 bases that were read are TGCGCCAGCAGGGTTGGGCAGGGGGGAACCGGGGAG. It is translated as CASRVGQGGTGE. The whole CDR3 protein reads CASRVGQGGTGELFF.

This clone was seen ten or more times. The sequenced fragment ends 3 residues before the CDR3 boundary, so the rest is inferred from the germline J gene. Other nucleotide sequences in the sample specify the same CDR3. The rearrangement uses TRBV5-4 and TRBJ2-3; possibly TRBD1 for D (6 bases). Trimming stripped 5 bases from V and 6 bases from J, with 19 bases between. The CDR3 extends over 15 amino acids. CDR1 and CDR2 from the germline V gene are SGHNT and YYREEE (reference sequence). The CDR3 reads CASSFGTSGGDTQYF. The CDR3 bases that were read are TGTGCCAGCAGTTTTGGGACATCCGGCGGGGATACG.

This clone was counted at least ten times. The read is 3 residues too short to cover the CDR3 end, so that end is filled in from the germline J gene. J is TRBJ2-1 and V is TRBV5-1; unclear D gene. Trimming stripped 0 bases from V and 0 bases from J, with 13 bases between. The CDR3 sequence is 17 residues long. CDR1 SGHRS and CDR2 YFSETQ come from the germline V gene. CDR3 DNA (partial): TGCGCCAGCAGCTTGGGGTCCACACCATACTCCTACAATGAG. This translates into CASSLGSTPYSYNE. Given in full, the CDR3 is CASSLGSTPYSYNEQFF.

The table lists this clone with many counts. The sequence runs out 3 residues before the end of the CDR3; the remainder is reconstructed from the germline J gene. V is TRBV19 and J is TRBJ1-5; the D gene is possibly TRBD1 (6 bases). This CDR3 is built from 13 residues. Looked up from germline, CDR1 is LNHDA and CDR2 is SQIVND (reference sequence). V gave up 3 bases and J gave up 4 bases, with 7 bases separating them. Partial CDR3 DNA: TGTGCCAGTAGTATGGACAGTAATCAGCCC. Translated, it gives CASSMDSNQP. The complete CDR3 sequence is CASSMDSNQPQHF.

There are many counts of this clone. The read finishes 3 residues shy of the CDR3 end, and the germline J gene is used to complete it. Additional DNA sequences in this sample encode the identical CDR3. This chain joins TRBV20-1 and TRBJ2-1, with 9 bases identical to TRBD2. This CDR3 contains 13 residues. With 6 bases clipped from V and 5 bases from J, the junction kept 5 bases outside the gene matches. The germline V gene has CDR1 DFQATT and CDR2 SNEGSKA (reference sequence). The CDR3 DNA, read in part, is TGCAGTGCCCCGGGACTAGCTGACAATGAG. Protein: CSAPGLADNE. Given in full, the CDR3 is CSAPGLADNEQFF.

At least ten counts were recorded for this clone. The sequenced fragment ends 3 residues before the CDR3 boundary, so the rest is inferred from the germline J gene. The chain uses TRBV19 and TRBJ1-5; 10 bases agree with TRBD1. Trimming removed 2 bases from V and 5 bases from J; junction bases left unmatched: 3. The CDR3 has 15 amino acids. The germline V gene has CDR1 LNHDA and CDR2 SQIVND (reference sequence). The DNA read from the CDR3 is TGTGCCAGTAGTATAAACGACAGGGGGCATCAGCCC. Translation: CASSINDRGHQP. The whole CDR3 region reads CASSINDRGHQPQHF.

In its sample, this clone was seen many times. The read terminates 3 residues ahead of where the CDR3 ends, so the germline J gene completes it. This chain links TRBV18 with TRBJ2-7; the D gene is possibly TRBD1 (6 bases). Germline V gene lookup returns CDR1 KGHSH and CDR2 LQKENI. Trimming pared 3 bases from V and 1 base from J, leaving 7 bases between. CDR3 size: 13 residues. The CDR3 bases that were read are TGTGCCAGCTCACCGGACAGTTCCTACGAG. It codes for CASSPDSSYE. The full-length CDR3 reads as CASSPDSSYEQYF.

This clone was seen ten or more times. Sequencing ends 3 residues short of the CDR3 end; the germline J gene provides the rest. The chain is built from TRBV9 and TRBJ2-7; 7 nucleotides line up with TRBD2. Germline V CDR1 and CDR2: SGDLS, YYNGEE. V lost 0 bases and J lost 3; bases outside the gene matches: 9. The CDR3 is made up of 16 amino acids. The chain's CDR3 is CASSVGGGRPNYEQYF. CDR3 bases read: TGTGCCAGCAGCGTAGGTGGCGGGAGACCCAACTACGAG.

There are many counts of this clone. The read halts 3 residues ahead of the CDR3 end, with the missing end drawn from the germline J gene. The rearrangement links TRBV7-2 to TRBJ1-6; D may be TRBD1 (5 bases). This CDR3 region has 14 residues. From germline, CDR1 is SGHTA and CDR2 FQGNSA. Trimming stripped 4 bases from V and 7 bases from J, with 11 bases between. The sequenced CDR3 bases are TGTGCCAGCAGCTCTGACAGCTTAAATTCACCC. This encodes CASSSDSLNSP. The complete CDR3 protein is CASSSDSLNSPLHF.

This clone has a count of ten or more. The sequence runs out 3 residues before the end of the CDR3; the remainder is reconstructed from the germline J gene. The V gene is TRBV11-3, the J gene TRBJ2-7, with 9 bases that match TRBD1. With V trimmed by 8 bases and J by 4 bases, 12 bases remained unmatched. Germline CDR1 and CDR2: SGHNT and YENEEA. This CDR3 contains 15 residues. CDR3: CASGPLTGQGYEQYF. Partial CDR3 DNA: TGTGCCAGCGGACCCCTGACGGGACAGGGTTACGAG.